This entry features one TCR beta chain sequence. As yet, its antigen is unknown. This sample stems from a study of T cell responses to AZD1222 COVID-19 vaccine. Clones were sequenced by immunoSEQ multiplex PCR, and TCRdb holds only the in-frame ones, with some missing. The table shows roughly 70,000 clones, with roughly 80% occurring only once. CDR3 length: 13 amino acids. Unmatched junction bases numbered 1, after V lost 5 bases and J lost 3 bases. CDR1 is LNHDA, CDR2 SQIVND, per germline (reference sequence). Study-wide points: Donors, mostly white British, included more females; clonal diversity was possibly underestimated.

The chain links TRBV19 to TRBJ2-7; 10 bases line up with TRBD2. The sample was peripheral blood, taken 28 days after the second AZD1222 dose. This clonotype was sampled from an adult who received the AZD1222 COVID-19 vaccine. CDR3 sequence (DNA): TGTGCCAGTAGTTGGACTAGCGGCTACGAGCAGTACTTC. Translated, it gives CASSWTSGYEQYF.